The 5 T cell receptor beta chains below all came from one sample that was sequenced in a study of spatial heterogeneity in lung cancer. TCRdb recomputed calls from the 5' RACE reads with MiXCR, one row per CDR3 protein. The sample has about 38,000 distinct CDR3 sequences, 7.5% seen once. Time point here: sample taken at primary tumor resection. Whole RNA came from tumor, nontumor lung or frozen PBMC and was sequenced without being sorted. Sequences were derived from PBMCs, sampled at surgery. These receptors came from a male donor with early-stage non-small cell lung cancer.

This clonotype has only a few counts. The rearrangement joins TRBV9 to TRBJ2-1, with 7 bases aligning to TRBD1. V was clipped by 2 bases and J by 0 bases; unmatched bases: 2. Germline V gene lookup returns CDR1 SGDLS and CDR2 YYNGEE. This CDR3 comprises 15 residues. The CDR3 spells CASSVRDSSYNEQFF. The CDR3 DNA follows: TGTGCCAGCAGCGTCCGGGACAGCTCCTACAATGAGCAGTTCTTC.

Turning to this clonotype: A much larger clone is a single base away; this may be a read error. V gene TRBV4-1 combines with J gene TRBJ2-1, with 8 nucleotides matching TRBD2. The CDR3 is 17 residues long. CDR1 and CDR2 (germline): MGHRA, YSYEKL. The junction had 16 bases not matched to a gene; V was cut back by 4 bases and J by 8 bases. CDR3 coding DNA: TGCGCCAGCAGCCTATCCAAGGGCGGGGGGACCGCGGATGAGCAGTTCTTC. It encodes CASSLSKGGGTADEQFF.

The rearrangement uses TRBV15 and TRBJ2-5; D gene unclear. Trimming shortened V by 0 bases and J by 3 bases, and 14 bases separated the two germline ends. CDR3 length equals 16 residues. Germline V gives CDR1 LNHNV, CDR2 YYDKDF (reference sequence). The CDR3 coding sequence is TGTGCCACCAGCAGAGATCGTAATTCTGAGGAAGAGACCCAGTACTTC. Encoded protein: CATSRDRNSEEETQYF.

The table lists this clonotype with a few counts. The chain is built from TRBV7-2 and TRBJ2-1; D tentatively reads TRBD1 or TRBD2 (5 bases each). The CDR3 covers 15 residues. Germline lookup yields CDR1 SGHTA and CDR2 FQGNSA. The V end lost 1 base, the J end lost 2 bases, and 9 bases lay between the germline ends. In nucleotides, the CDR3 is TGTGCCAGCAGCTTAGTAAGAGGGGCCTACAATGAGCAGTTCTTC. This gives the protein CASSLVRGAYNEQFF.

The J gene is TRBJ1-2, the V gene TRBV5-1; possible D gene TRBD1, 5 bases. V was pared by 3 bases and J by 0 bases, with 9 bases between. CDR1 is SGHRS and CDR2 is YFSETQ in the germline V gene. This CDR3 spans 14 amino acids. The CDR3 region has the DNA TGCGCCAGCAGCTGGGACGGAGCTAACTATGGCTACACCTTC. The encoded protein is CASSWDGANYGYTF.